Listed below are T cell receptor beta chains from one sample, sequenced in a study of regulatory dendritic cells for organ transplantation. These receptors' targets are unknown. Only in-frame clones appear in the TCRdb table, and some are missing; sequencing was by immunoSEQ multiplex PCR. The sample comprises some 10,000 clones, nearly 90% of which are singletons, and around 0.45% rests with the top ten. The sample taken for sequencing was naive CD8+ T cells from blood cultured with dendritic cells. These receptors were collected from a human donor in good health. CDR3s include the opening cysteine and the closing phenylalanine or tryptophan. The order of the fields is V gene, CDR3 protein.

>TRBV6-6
CASSYSNAGREQYF
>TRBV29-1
CSVDTVVVNEQFF
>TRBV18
CASKGTDFVNTEAFF
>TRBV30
CAWSVGRVRAYEQYF
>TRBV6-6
CASTPDTEAFF
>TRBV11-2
CASTQKAQRRYYEQYF
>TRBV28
CAIETGTGGYEQYF
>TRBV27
CASSLSPDTQYF
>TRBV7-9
CASSLPTGKSDTEAFF
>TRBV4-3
CASSQSRDGITEAFF
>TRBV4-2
CASSQAGAGEFEQYF
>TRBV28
CASRSGLVYYEQYF
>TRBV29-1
CSVEDPGKADGYTF
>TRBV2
CASSTGTEAFF
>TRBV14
CASSQTGGRGDTQYF
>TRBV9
CASSVEWGGTDTQYF
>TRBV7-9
CASSFMGTEAFF
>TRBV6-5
CASSYGQTGDEKLFF
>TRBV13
CASSLFSGGAQGYTF
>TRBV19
CASSTGPSTDTQYF
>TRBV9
CASSVAANPEEQYF
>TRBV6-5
CASSYGSQETQYF
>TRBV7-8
CASSLAGLRGTGYTGELFF
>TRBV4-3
CASSQDIADYEQYF
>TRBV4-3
CASSQDWNPTSYNEQFF
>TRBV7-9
CASSSEGAGELFF
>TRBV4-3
CASSRLLAVQETQYF
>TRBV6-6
CASSYSPSGNEQFF
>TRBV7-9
CASSRGQGKYYEQYF
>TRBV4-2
CASSPAGPPDTQYF
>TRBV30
CAWSVRGHAGELFF
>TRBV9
CASSVSDGHTEAFF